Listed below are T cell receptor beta chains from one sample, sequenced in a study of T-cell reconstitution after alpha-beta-depleted transplantation in children. TCRdb re-derived calls from the PCR reads in MiXCR, one entry per CDR3 protein. The table records 200,000 or so distinct CDR3 sequences, roughly 6.3% of them present only once. Sequences were derived from PBMCs, sampled before TCRalphabeta/CD19-depleted stem cell transplant. Source of these receptors: a girl under three years old with combined immunodeficiency, due to receive a stem cell transplant. Both conserved end residues are part of each CDR3. D genes are given only for firm matches. The size of a clone is reported for some rows only, either as once, few or many, or as a class for expanded clones.

TRBV7-2	TRBJ1-5	many	.	CASSLMGQRGTDQPQHF	TGTGCCAGCAGCTTAATGGGGCAAAGAGGGACCGATCAGCCCCAGCATTTT
TRBV2	TRBJ2-2	many	.	CASILVRTGELFF	TGTGCCAGCATACTCGTCCGCACCGGGGAGCTGTTTTTT
TRBV20-1	TRBJ2-5	many	TRBD2	CSATTSAETQYF	TGCAGTGCCACGACTAGCGCAGAGACCCAGTACTTC
TRBV6-5	TRBJ1-6	many	TRBD1	CASRWDRSSYNSPLHF	TGTGCCAGCAGGTGGGACAGGAGCTCCTATAATTCACCCCTCCACTTT
TRBV6-1	TRBJ2-1	.	.	CASAPGPRNEQFF	TGTGCCAGCGCCCCAGGACCGAGGAATGAGCAGTTCTTC
TRBV7-8	TRBJ2-7	many	.	CASSLASGGRSIYEQYF	TGTGCCAGCAGCTTAGCTTCCGGGGGCCGCTCAATCTACGAGCAGTACTTC
TRBV7-2	TRBJ1-2	many	.	CASSLWSGVDGYTF	TGTGCCAGCAGCTTGTGGTCAGGGGTCGATGGCTACACCTTC
TRBV19	TRBJ2-1	.	.	CASSIWGGNNEQFF	TGTGCCAGTAGTATATGGGGCGGAAACAATGAGCAGTTCTTC
TRBV7-8	TRBJ2-7	many	.	CASSLNRDAYEQYF	TGTGCCAGCAGCTTAAACAGGGACGCCTACGAGCAGTACTTC
TRBV20-1	TRBJ2-1	many	.	CSADSGVEQFF	TGCAGTGCTGACTCGGGGGTTGAGCAGTTCTTC
TRBV4-3	TRBJ2-2	many	TRBD1	CASSQVDRDAGELFF	TGCGCCAGCAGCCAGGTGGACAGGGATGCCGGGGAGCTGTTTTTT
TRBV20-1	TRBJ2-5	few	TRBD2	CSAQRTSGGRETQYF	TGCAGTGCCCAACGGACTAGCGGGGGCAGGGAGACCCAGTACTTC
TRBV28	TRBJ2-7	many	TRBD2	CASSSGRDLIPYEQYF	TGTGCCAGCAGTAGCGGGAGGGACCTCATCCCCTACGAGCAGTACTTC
TRBV7-8	TRBJ2-7	many	TRBD2	CASSLAGQWGAGVYEQYF	TGTGCCAGCAGCTTAGCCGGACAATGGGGAGCGGGAGTCTACGAGCAGTACTTC
TRBV20-1	TRBJ2-1	many	TRBD2	CSANGLALYNEQFF	TGCAGTGCTAACGGACTAGCTCTCTACAATGAGCAGTTCTTC
TRBV28	TRBJ2-1	many	.	CASRRTSGSYNEQFF	TGTGCCAGCAGGCGGACATCCGGCTCCTACAATGAGCAGTTCTTC
TRBV20-1	TRBJ2-7	few	.	CCARSLVTGTTYDQYF	TGCTGTGCTAGATCTTTGGTAACAGGGACCACCTACGATCAGTACTTC
TRBV5-8	TRBJ1-5	few	.	CASSLEGRGRQPQHF	TGTGCCAGCAGTTTGGAGGGCCGCGGGCGGCAGCCCCAGCATTTT
TRBV7-2	TRBJ2-2	many	TRBD2	CASSLFGRTRLGGELFF	TGTGCCAGCAGCTTATTCGGCCGGACTAGATTGGGCGGGGAGCTGTTTTTT
TRBV7-3	TRBJ2-1	many	TRBD2	CASSLKGGSGNEQFF	TGTGCCAGCAGCTTAAAAGGCGGGAGCGGGAATGAGCAGTTCTTC
TRBV20-1	TRBJ1-5	many	TRBD1	CSAGQGNQPQHF	TGCAGTGCAGGACAGGGGAATCAGCCCCAGCATTTT
TRBV29-1	TRBJ2-7	many	.	CSVGQRGPGEQYF	TGCAGCGTTGGTCAGAGGGGCCCGGGGGAGCAGTACTTC
TRBV11-1	TRBJ2-7	many	TRBD1	CASSSETGGFSYEQYF	TGTGCCAGCAGTTCTGAGACAGGGGGCTTCTCCTACGAGCAGTACTTC
TRBV28	TRBJ1-1	many	TRBD1	CASSSGPRGRRDEAFF	TGTGCCAGCAGTTCGGGCCCCAGGGGGCGTCGCGATGAAGCTTTCTTT
TRBV7-9	TRBJ1-1	many	.	CASRRLSTTEAFF	TGTGCCAGCAGGAGGTTGTCGACCACTGAAGCTTTCTTT
TRBV5-1	TRBJ2-5	many	.	CASSLGTASETQYF	TGCGCCAGCAGCTTGGGGACAGCGAGTGAGACCCAGTACTTC
TRBV7-9	TRBJ2-7	many	.	CASSLGLQSYEQYF	TGTGCCAGCAGCTTGGGACTGCAATCCTACGAGCAGTACTTC
TRBV29-1	TRBJ1-1	many	.	CSVAPGRNTEAFF	TGCAGCGTTGCCCCGGGCCGAAACACTGAAGCTTTCTTT
TRBV3-1	TRBJ2-5	many	.	CASSQGYQETQYF	TGTGCCAGCAGCCAAGGCTATCAAGAGACCCAGTACTTC
TRBV20-1	TRBJ2-5	many	TRBD1	CSAGQGNQETQYF	TGCAGTGCTGGACAGGGGAACCAAGAGACCCAGTACTTC
TRBV6-1	TRBJ2-1	many	.	CASSEGGWNEQFF	TGTGCCAGCAGTGAGGGTGGCTGGAATGAGCAGTTCTTC
TRBV14	TRBJ2-3	many	TRBD2	CASSQDLAVVSTDTQYF	TGTGCCAGCAGCCAAGACCTAGCGGTAGTTAGCACAGATACGCAGTATTTT
TRBV11-1	TRBJ2-4	many	.	CASSFDSQSIQYF	TGTGCCAGCAGCTTCGATTCCCAAAGTATTCAGTACTTC
TRBV2	TRBJ2-1	many	.	CASSDGLRGQFF	TGTGCCAGCAGTGATGGCCTCCGCGGGCAGTTCTTC
TRBV5-1	TRBJ2-1	many	TRBD2	CASSGRLAGANEQFF	TGCGCCAGCAGCGGACGACTAGCGGGGGCCAATGAGCAGTTCTTC
TRBV7-8	TRBJ1-5	many	.	CASSLRENQPQHF	TGTGCCAGCAGCTTACGAGAGAATCAGCCCCAGCATTTT
TRBV5-5	TRBJ2-7	many	.	CASSPPTYSKESYEQYF	TGTGCCAGCAGCCCCCCCACTTACAGCAAAGAGTCCTACGAGCAGTACTTC
TRBV4-1	TRBJ2-1	few	.	CATATPNEQFF	TGCGCCACAGCAACGCCCAATGAGCAGTTCTTC
TRBV14	TRBJ1-1	many	.	CASSQVRGSEAFF	TGTGCCAGCAGCCAAGTTCGTGGCAGTGAAGCTTTCTTT